This T cell receptor beta chain was sequenced in a study of beta chain features in type 1 diabetes. Study information: What patients shared with healthy donors was a similar profile of age, gender and cell yields. Whole-study results and caveats: The naive, central memory and Treg TCRB repertoires looked more alike in patients than they did in healthy donors. A moderate, significant TCRB CDR3 shortening appeared in type 1 diabetes across four CD4+ subsets. The question left open here concerned HLA type influencing TCRB rearrangement. Lower insertion and higher deletion counts appeared at VDJ junctions in type 1 diabetes patients.

There are 12 residues in the CDR3. CDR1 is MNHEY and CDR2 is SVGAGI in the germline V gene. The V and J ends lost 7 bases and 7 bases, in that order; junction bases with no gene match: 3. This clone was detected only a few times. Its antigen is currently unknown. Investigators reverse transcribed all isolated RNA, so they sequenced expressed TCRB transcripts. Generated by immunoSEQ multiplex PCR, the TCRdb table keeps only in-frame clones and is missing some. The data show 40,000 to 50,000 clones, about 66% seen once. Material: Tregs from blood. V usage is TRBV6-5 and J usage is TRBJ2-1; TRBD1 matches at 8 bases. This receptor was identified in a man aged 30 to 45 with type 1 diabetes. Some clones in this sample may be carry-over from other donors' samples. DNA of the CDR3: TGTGCCAGCACCGGACAGGGAAATGAGCAGTTCTTC. It specifies CASTGQGNEQFF.